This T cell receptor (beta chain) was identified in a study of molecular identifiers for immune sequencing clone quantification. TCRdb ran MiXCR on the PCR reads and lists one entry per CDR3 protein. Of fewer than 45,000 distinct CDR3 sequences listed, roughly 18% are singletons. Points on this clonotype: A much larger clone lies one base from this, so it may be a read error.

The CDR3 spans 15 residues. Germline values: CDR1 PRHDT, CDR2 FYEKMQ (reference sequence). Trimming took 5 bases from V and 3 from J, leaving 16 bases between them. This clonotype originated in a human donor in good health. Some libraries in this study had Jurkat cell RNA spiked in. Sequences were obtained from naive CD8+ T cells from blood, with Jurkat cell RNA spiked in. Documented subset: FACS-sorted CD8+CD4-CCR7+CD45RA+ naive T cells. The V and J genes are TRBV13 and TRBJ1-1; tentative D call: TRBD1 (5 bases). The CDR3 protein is CASSDSPEGHTEAFF. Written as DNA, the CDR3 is TGTGCCAGCAGCGATTCCCCTGAGGGGCACACTGAAGCTTTCTTT.